The source of this T cell receptor beta chain is a study of shared clonotypes between healthy human individuals. The study, taken as a whole, reports: A generally larger estimated richness was seen in naive subsets than in memory subsets.

The naive CD8 population came from CD45RO-negative cells selected for CCR7, without terminally differentiated effector memory CD45RA+ cells. About this clone itself: As yet, its antigen is unknown.

Splitting of each subset's genomic DNA was done evenly across several immunoSEQ plates. Profiling relied on immunoSEQ multiplex PCR, and the TCRdb table lists in-frame clones only, not all of them. The sample holds 650,000 to 800,000 clones, around 92% seen once. Germline V gene data show CDR1 as SEHNR and CDR2 as FQNEAQ (reference sequence). This CDR3 has 15 residues. Trimming removed 3 bases from V and 5 bases from J; junction bases left unmatched: 7. Sample: naive CD8+ T cells sorted from blood. The sequence derives from a man aged 25 to 40 in good health. The chain couples TRBV7-9 to TRBJ2-3; 8 bases map to TRBD2. The CDR3, as DNA: TGTGCCAGCAGCTTTACCACTAGCGGTGAAGATACGCAGTATTTT. Amino acid sequence: CASSFTTSGEDTQYF.